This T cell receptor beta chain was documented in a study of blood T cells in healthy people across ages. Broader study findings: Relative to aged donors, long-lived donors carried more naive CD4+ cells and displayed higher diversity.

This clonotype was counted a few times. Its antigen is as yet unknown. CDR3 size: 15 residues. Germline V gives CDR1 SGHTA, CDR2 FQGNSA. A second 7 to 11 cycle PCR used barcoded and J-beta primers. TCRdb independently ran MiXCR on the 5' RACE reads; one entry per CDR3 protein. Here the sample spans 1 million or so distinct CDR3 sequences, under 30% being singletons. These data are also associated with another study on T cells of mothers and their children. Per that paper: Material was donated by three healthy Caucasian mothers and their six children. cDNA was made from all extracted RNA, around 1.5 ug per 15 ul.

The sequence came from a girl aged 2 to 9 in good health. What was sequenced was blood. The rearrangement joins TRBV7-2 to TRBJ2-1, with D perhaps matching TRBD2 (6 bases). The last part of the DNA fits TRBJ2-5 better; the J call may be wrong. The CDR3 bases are TGTGCCAGCAGCTTAGTCGTGGGAGGTGGAGAGACCCAGTACTTC. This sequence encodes CASSLVVGGGETQYF.